The 19 T cell receptor beta chains in this list originate from one sample, sequenced in a study of T cells in Graves' hyperthyroidism and ophthalmopathy. The source material, RNA transcripts, was used to amplify TCR beta CDR3 regions. HTBI primers were employed in a first-round RT-PCR of the TCR CDR3. TCRdb itself ran the multiplex PCR reads through MiXCR, one entry per CDR3 protein. The sample carries a few hundred thousand distinct CDR3 sequences, more than 20% recorded once. Sample: blood. The receptor source for this set is a man between 50 and 59 years old with Graves' hyperthyroidism.

Many counts were recorded for this clonotype. This chain uses TRBV7-6 with TRBJ2-7; D remains unclear. The germline V gene has CDR1 SGHVS and CDR2 FNYEAQ. The CDR3 covers 13 residues. Deletions cut 2 bases from V and 5 bases from J, with 10 bases between. The chain's CDR3 is CASSLKGSNEQYF. Here the CDR3 DNA reads TGTGCCAGCAGCTTAAAGGGATCCAACGAGCAGTACTTC.

The genes are TRBV19 and TRBJ1-2, with no clear D. Deletions cut 0 bases from V and 8 bases from J, with 7 bases between. Per the germline V gene, CDR1 is LNHDA and CDR2 is SQIVND (reference sequence). CDR3 size: 12 residues. The CDR3 sequence is CASSIDEDGYTF. Here the CDR3 DNA reads TGTGCCAGTAGTATAGACGAGGACGGCTACACCTTC.

This clonotype was counted many times. The gene calls are TRBV30 and TRBJ2-5; D may match TRBD1 or TRBD2 (6 bases each). The CDR3 extends over 15 amino acids. Trimming took off 0 bases at V and 4 bases at J, with 15 bases between the two ends. Germline loops: CDR1 GTSNPN, CDR2 SVGIG (reference sequence). Here the CDR3 DNA reads TGTGCCTGGAGTGTGGGTCAGGGGAGGCGAGAGACCCAGTACTTC. As protein: CAWSVGQGRRETQYF.

This chain links TRBV11-3 with TRBJ2-1, with 13 bases aligning to TRBD2. Germline trimming cut 4 bases from V and 10 bases from J; bases unmatched to any gene: 7. This CDR3 is built from 15 residues. Germline V gene data show CDR1 as SGHNT and CDR2 as YENEEA. In DNA, the CDR3 is TGTGCCAGCAGCTGGGGGACTAGCGGGACAGGAGAGCAGTTCTTC. This translates into CASSWGTSGTGEQFF.

The chain combines TRBV3-1 with TRBJ2-5; tentative D call: TRBD2 (6 bases). This CDR3 spans 13 amino acids. Germline CDR1 is LGHDT and CDR2 is YNNKEL (reference sequence). With 3 bases removed from V and 3 bases from J, the gap between germline ends came to 8 bases. In DNA form, the CDR3 reads TGTGCCAGCAGCCATGCGGGAAAAGAGACCCAGTACTTC. It translates to CASSHAGKETQYF.

The V and J genes are TRBV6-1 and TRBJ2-1, with 10 nucleotides matching TRBD1. Germline CDR1 MNHNS, CDR2 SASEGT. V was clipped by 8 bases and J by 0 bases; unmatched bases: 7. This CDR3 has 16 amino acids. The CDR3 loop is CASLGQGVRSYNEQFF. DNA of the CDR3: TGTGCCAGCCTTGGACAGGGGGTTCGCTCCTACAATGAGCAGTTCTTC.

About this clonotype itself: A read error is possible here, since a much larger clone lies one base away. This sequence joins TRBV9 and TRBJ2-5, with 8 bases that match TRBD1. This CDR3 is 17 amino acids long. Per the germline V gene, CDR1 is SGDLS and CDR2 is YYNGEE. Losses at the gene ends were 5 bases for V and 5 bases for J; bases not matched to a gene: 17. DNA of the CDR3: TGTGCCAGCAGTCCACAGACTTTCCACAGGGGGTACGAGACCCAGTACTTC. Protein sequence: CASSPQTFHRGYETQYF.

This rearrangement joins TRBV2 to TRBJ2-1; D is perhaps TRBD2 (6 bases). The CDR3 is 13 residues long. The germline V gene has CDR1 SNHLY and CDR2 FYNNEI. V was clipped by 10 bases and J by 0 bases, with 10 bases between them. CDR3 in amino acids: CATAEGSYNEQFF. CDR3 sequence (DNA): TGTGCCACGGCGGAGGGCTCCTACAATGAGCAGTTCTTC.

This chain links TRBV30 with TRBJ2-3, with TRBD1 as a possible D gene (5 bases). The CDR3 loop spans 12 amino acids. Germline assignment: CDR1 GTSNPN and CDR2 SVGIG (reference sequence). V lost 2 bases to trimming and J lost 4 bases, with 7 bases between them. CDR3 nucleotides: TGTGCCTGGAGTAACAGGCCAGATACGCAGTATTTT. Translating it yields CAWSNRPDTQYF.

This clonotype was detected many times. The rearrangement links TRBV7-2 to TRBJ2-5, with no clear D. The CDR3 length is 14 residues. Germline values: CDR1 SGHTA, CDR2 FQGNSA. The V gene lost 5 bases and the J gene lost 5 bases, with 15 bases spanning the gap. The CDR3 spells CASSVAPPRETQYF. The CDR3, as DNA: TGTGCCAGCAGCGTTGCCCCCCCGCGCGAGACCCAGTACTTC.

This clonotype was seen once. The V gene is TRBV15, the J gene TRBJ1-1; D is perhaps TRBD1 (6 bases). With 0 bases removed from V and 1 base from J, the gap between germline ends came to 9 bases. This CDR3 region has 15 residues. CDR1 and CDR2 (germline): LNHNV, YYDKDF (reference sequence). CDR3 nucleotide sequence: TGTGCCACCAGCAGAGATCGGGGACAGAACACTGAAGCTTTCTTT. Encoded protein: CATSRDRGQNTEAFF.

As regards this clonotype: At one end the junction does not follow the germline gene, possibly because of a read error. The chain combines TRBV7-2 with TRBJ2-7; D possibly corresponds to TRBD2 (6 bases). The germline CDR1 and CDR2 sequences are SGHTA and FQGNSA. The CDR3 consists of 13 residues. The CDR3 sequence: CAGSLRESYEQYF. The DNA of the CDR3 is TGTGCCGGCAGCTTACGGGAGAGCTACGAGCAGTACTTC.

The chain has TRBV20-1 and TRBJ2-2; D is perhaps TRBD2 (6 bases). Per germline, CDR1 DFQATT and CDR2 SNEGSKA (reference sequence). The CDR3 totals 15 residues. V was cut by 6 bases and J by 2 bases, with 16 bases left in between. The CDR3 DNA is TGCAGTGCCGGAGAGACTAGACGTAACACCGGGGAGCTGTTTTTT. Amino acids: CSAGETRRNTGELFF.

This clonotype has just a few counts. V gene TRBV3-1 combines with J gene TRBJ2-3, with 8 bases lining up with TRBD2. This CDR3 is built from 19 residues. Trimming removed 0 bases from V and 4 bases from J; junction bases left unmatched: 15. Germline V CDR1 and CDR2: LGHDT, YNNKEL (reference sequence). The CDR3 region has the DNA TGTGCCAGCAGCCAAGACCCCCTAGCGGGCCCCCTCTCGGCAGATACGCAGTATTTT. It translates to CASSQDPLAGPLSADTQYF.

This clonotype was seen more than once but under ten times. V and J are TRBV6-5 and TRBJ2-3; TRBD1 aligns across 8 bases. Germline assignment: CDR1 MNHEY and CDR2 SVGAGI. Unmatched junction bases numbered 6, after V lost 4 bases and J lost 0 bases. The CDR3 consists of 16 residues. In DNA form, the CDR3 reads TGTGCCAGCAGTTCTTACAGGGGGACTAGCACAGATACGCAGTATTTT. Protein sequence: CASSSYRGTSTDTQYF.

There are a few counts of this clonotype. V gene TRBV5-1 combines with J gene TRBJ1-2, with TRBD1 matching 7 bases. From germline, CDR1 is SGHRS and CDR2 YFSETQ. The CDR3 has 16 amino acids. With V trimmed by 0 bases and J by 7 bases, 12 bases remained unmatched. The CDR3, as DNA: TGCGCCAGCAGCTTGGGGGACAGCCTTGGATTTGGTGGCTACACCTTC. Residues: CASSLGDSLGFGGYTF.

This clonotype was counted ten times or more. V and J are TRBV27 and TRBJ2-5; TRBD1 agrees at 8 bases. This CDR3 has 15 amino acids. Germline assignment: CDR1 MNHEY and CDR2 SMNVEV (reference sequence). J was trimmed by 4 bases and V by 4 bases; bases with no gene match: 8. CDR3 nucleotide sequence: TGTGCCAGCAGTTCCCCCGGACAGGGACTAGAGACCCAGTACTTC. The encoded protein is CASSSPGQGLETQYF.

A few counts support this clonotype. V usage is TRBV2 and J usage is TRBJ1-1, with D unclear. CDR1 SNHLY and CDR2 FYNNEI come from the germline V gene. This CDR3 has 13 amino acids. V lost 5 bases, J lost 1 base, and 8 bases lay in between. The CDR3 DNA reads TGTGCCAGCAGTTACACAAGGAACACTGAAGCTTTCTTT. It specifies CASSYTRNTEAFF. The complete variable domain, with remaining parts taken from reference TRBV2 and TRBJ1-1, reads EPEVTQTPSHQVTQMGQEVILRCVPISNHLYFYWYRQILGQKVEFLVSFYNNEISEKSEIFDDQFSVERPDGSNFTLKIRSTKLEDSAMYFCASSYTRNTEAFFGQGTRLTVV.

This clonotype occurred a few times. V gene TRBV11-1 combines with J gene TRBJ2-7; 11 bases are a match to TRBD1. Unmatched junction bases numbered 14, after V lost 5 bases and J lost 5 bases. The CDR3 loop spans 17 amino acids. Per germline, CDR1 SGHAT and CDR2 FQDESV (reference sequence). CDR3 loop: CASSDVLGQGAGDEQYF. The CDR3 DNA reads TGTGCCAGCAGCGACGTATTAGGACAGGGGGCAGGGGACGAGCAGTACTTC.